One T cell receptor (beta chain) is described in this entry. Trimming left V 5 bases short and J 5 bases short, with 14 bases between. The germline CDR1 and CDR2 sequences are SGHTA and FQGTGA. The CDR3 is made up of 14 amino acids. Per the original data handling: Nucleated cell counts were estimated from reference gene primer amplification. Sequenced by immunoSEQ multiplex PCR; TCRdb stores in-frame clones only, minus some. V and J calls plus clone size are reproduced from that table; the DNA served to infer D and trimming. In the table there are about 220,000 clones, around 80% of which are singletons. The data were obtained in a study of blood T cell repertoires in COVID-19. The overall study: Both acute and convalescent COVID-19 samples were obtained from the United States, Italy and Spain.

This receptor was obtained from an older woman who had recovered from COVID-19. The chain joins TRBV7-3 to TRBJ2-3, with D tentatively TRBD2 (6 bases). The sample comprised peripheral blood. CDR3 in DNA: TGTGCCAGCAGCCCCACCCTCGGGGGAGATACGCAGTATTTT. This translates into CASSPTLGGDTQYF.